These 15 T cell receptor beta chains originate from one sample sequenced in a study of shared clonotypes between healthy human individuals. Clones were sequenced by immunoSEQ multiplex PCR, and TCRdb holds only the in-frame ones, with some missing. Here the sample spans a few million clones, approximately 96% being singletons. Input material: naive CD4+ T cells sorted from blood. Subset in this sample: CD45RA+ positively selected. The receptors derive from a man aged 18 to 30 in good health.

The chain combines TRBV10-3 with TRBJ1-6; 8 positions match TRBD1. Germline assignment: CDR1 ENHRY and CDR2 SYGVKD. V shed 3 bases, J shed 16 bases, and the junction held 11 bases outside the gene matches. The length of the CDR3 is 14 residues. CDR3 loop: CAISEQRTGPGLHF. The CDR3 DNA reads TGTGCCATCAGTGAACAAAGGACAGGGCCAGGGCTCCACTTT.

This clone was seen a single time. The chain has TRBV6-1 and TRBJ1-6, with D unclear. Deletions cut 2 bases from V and 8 bases from J, with 10 bases between. The germline CDR1 and CDR2 sequences are MNHNS and SASEGT. The CDR3 covers 14 residues. As DNA, the CDR3 is TGTGCCAGCAGTGAAAAGGCAGGCGATTCACCCCTCCACTTT. It is translated as CASSEKAGDSPLHF.

Worth noting for this clone: This sample includes further DNA sequences coding for the same CDR3. V is TRBV19 and J is TRBJ2-7, with D possibly matching TRBD1 (5 bases). CDR1 and CDR2 from the germline V gene are LNHDA and SQIVND (reference sequence). The CDR3 spans 13 residues. V gave up 3 bases and J gave up 0 bases, with 6 bases separating them. CDR3 DNA sequence: TGTGCCAGTAGTATTCAGGGCTCCTACGAGCAGTACTTC. The encoded protein is CASSIQGSYEQYF.

A remark on this clone: Other DNA sequences in the sample encode the same CDR3. The chain joins TRBV30 to TRBJ2-2; D is undetermined. This CDR3 is 13 amino acids long. The germline V gene has CDR1 GTSNPN and CDR2 SVGIG (reference sequence). V dropped 0 bases and J dropped 1 base, with 3 bases sitting between them. CDR3 residues: CAWSVQNTGELFF. DNA for the CDR3: TGTGCCTGGAGTGTACAGAACACCGGGGAGCTGTTTTTT.

A note on this clone: The sample contains more than one DNA sequence encoding this CDR3. The chain couples TRBV5-1 to TRBJ2-3, with D possibly TRBD2 on 5 matching bases. Germline CDR1 SGHRS, CDR2 YFSETQ. The CDR3 is 15 residues long. Trimming removed 0 bases from V and 2 bases from J, with 10 bases in between. This CDR3 reads CASSLGLADTDTQYF. The CDR3 bases are TGCGCCAGCAGCTTGGGTCTAGCCGACACAGATACGCAGTATTTT.

The chain uses TRBV28 and TRBJ2-2; D is perhaps TRBD2 (6 bases). CDR1 and CDR2 (germline): MDHEN, SYDVKM. The germline V and J ends were trimmed by 6 bases and 8 bases, with 22 bases remaining between them. This CDR3 region has 16 residues. CDR3: CASSPRLVLLTGELFF. The CDR3 DNA is TGTGCCAGCAGCCCTCGACTAGTACTACTCACAGGGGAGCTGTTTTTT. Together with reference TRBV28 and TRBJ2-2, the CDR3 gives the full variable domain: DVKVTQSSRYLVKRTGEKVFLECVQDMDHENMFWYRQDPGLGLRLIYFSYDVKMKEKGDIPEGYSVSREKKERFSLILESASTNQTSMYLCASSPRLVLLTGELFFGEGSRLTVL.

This clone appeared a single time. This sequence joins TRBV12-5 and TRBJ2-1; D remains ambiguous. CDR3 length equals 14 residues. Looked up from germline, CDR1 is LGHNT and CDR2 is FRNRAP. The V end was cut by 5 bases, the J end by 1 base, with 9 bases between. Written as DNA, the CDR3 is TGTGCTAGTGGTAGTACCAATTCCTACAATGAGCAGTTCTTC. Translation gives CASGSTNSYNEQFF.

This chain joins TRBV10-2 and TRBJ1-5, with a possible D match to TRBD1 (6 bases). V lost 3 bases to trimming and J lost 4 bases, with 13 bases between them. The CDR3 has 15 residues. Germline CDR1 and CDR2: WSHSY and SAAADI. The CDR3 sequence: CASSDTGSGNQPQHF. Written as DNA, the CDR3 is TGCGCCAGCAGTGATACAGGGTCGGGGAATCAGCCCCAGCATTTT.

V and J are TRBV7-8 and TRBJ1-1; 7 nucleotides agree with TRBD1. CDR1 is SGHVS, CDR2 FQNEAQ, per germline. The CDR3 has 13 amino acids. V dropped 5 bases and J dropped 8; count of bases not matched to a gene: 8. CDR3 sequence: CASSGTVQAEAFF. The DNA for the CDR3 is TGTGCCAGCAGCGGGACAGTTCAGGCGGAAGCTTTCTTT.

This CDR3 is CASSLGGGIEQYF. Written as DNA, the CDR3 is TGTGCCAGCAGCTTAGGAGGGGGTATCGAGCAGTACTTC. V is TRBV7-8 and J is TRBJ2-7; the D gene is possibly TRBD1 (6 bases). V was shortened by 1 base and J by 6 bases, with 10 bases between the two germline ends. Germline lookup yields CDR1 SGHVS and CDR2 FQNEAQ. This CDR3 contains 13 residues.

The V call is TRBV5-6, the J call TRBJ2-6, with 8 bases identical to TRBD1. There are 17 residues in the CDR3. Unmatched junction bases numbered 3, after V lost 0 bases and J lost 1 base. The germline CDR1 and CDR2 sequences are SGHDT and YYEEEE. CDR3 DNA sequence: TGTGCCAGCAGCTTGGGCGGACAGGGTTCTGGGGCCAACGTCCTGACTTTC. Protein product: CASSLGGQGSGANVLTF.

The chain is built from TRBV10-1 and TRBJ1-1, with D perhaps TRBD1 (6 bases). This CDR3 comprises 13 residues. V dropped 5 bases and J dropped 4 bases, with 11 bases sitting between them. Germline CDR1 reads WNHNN; CDR2 reads SYGVQD (reference sequence). The CDR3 loop is CASSRGLGTEAFF. CDR3 nucleotides: TGCGCCAGCAGTAGGGGGTTGGGCACTGAAGCTTTCTTT.

The chain couples TRBV5-1 to TRBJ2-5; 8 bases are a match to TRBD1. Germline-derived CDR1 and CDR2 are SGHRS and YFSETQ. The CDR3 sequence is 14 residues long. V was pared by 1 base and J by 3 bases, with 2 bases of the junction left unmatched. CDR3 bases: TGCGCCAGCAGCTTGTCGGACAGGGAAGAGACCCAGTACTTC. Encoded protein: CASSLSDREETQYF. The full variable domain, completed using reference TRBV5-1 and TRBJ2-5, is KAGVTQTPRYLIKTRGQQVTLSCSPISGHRSVSWYQQTPGQGLQFLFEYFSETQRNKGNFPGRFSGRQFSNSRSEMNVSTLELGDSALYLCASSLSDREETQYFGPGTRLLVL.

In regard to this clone: The same CDR3 can be traced to other DNA sequences in this sample. The chain joins TRBV20-1 to TRBJ2-2, with D uncertain. The germline V gene encodes CDR1 DFQATT and CDR2 SNEGSKA (reference sequence). V was cut by 2 bases and J by 6 bases, with 4 bases left in between. The CDR3 has 11 amino acids. CDR3 sequence: CSARSSGELFF. CDR3 DNA: TGCAGTGCTAGAAGTTCCGGGGAGCTGTTTTTT.

The CDR3 DNA reads as TGTGCCAGCTCACCACCGGGTTTACTGGGTTCCCACTATGGCTACACCTTC. It specifies CASSPPGLLGSHYGYTF. The chain uses TRBV18 and TRBJ1-2; the D is unclear. The CDR3 is 17 amino acids. Trimming took off 0 bases at V and 3 bases at J, with 17 bases between the two ends. The germline CDR1 and CDR2 sequences are KGHSH and LQKENI.